The clone carrying this TCR beta chain rates as medium-sized. The ends were cut back, 0 bases at V and 14 bases at J, with 15 bases in the middle. Germline V CDR1 and CDR2: SGHRS, YFSETQ. The length of the CDR3 is 13 residues. The sample originates from a study of control samples from healthy donors and cancer patients. The method was immunoSEQ multiplex PCR; TCRdb's version includes in-frame clones alone and lacks a portion of them. The table has 80,000 to 100,000 clones, 79% seen once. This chain links TRBV5-1 with TRBJ2-4; TRBD1 is a possible D gene (5 bases). Sequencing was performed on blood. The sequence derives from a woman in her twenties or thirties in good health. The CDR3 protein is CASSLDGQGREYF. As DNA, the CDR3 is TGCGCCAGCAGCTTGGATGGCCAGGGAAGGGAGTACTTC.